What follows are 14 T cell receptor beta chains derived from one specimen sequenced in a study of OX40 agonist ivuxolimab in advanced cancers. Clones were read by immunoSEQ multiplex PCR, and TCRdb kept only the in-frame ones, dropping some. The sample lists around 82,000 clones; more than 70% were seen once. The sequenced sample was CD4+ or CD8+ T cells sorted from blood, obtained in a trial of the OX40 agonist ivuxolimab. These receptors were collected from an adult with an advanced solid tumor such as melanoma, head and neck, liver or kidney cancer.

This rearrangement joins TRBV5-6 to TRBJ2-5; 7 bases line up with TRBD1. The CDR3 extends over 15 amino acids. V trimming: 4 bases; J trimming: 1 base; junction bases outside the gene matches: 7. Germline assignment: CDR1 SGHDT and CDR2 YYEEEE. The CDR3 spells CASSGQARFQETQYF. CDR3 sequence (DNA): TGTGCCAGCAGCGGACAGGCACGGTTCCAAGAGACCCAGTACTTC. The full variable domain, with the rest looked up from reference TRBV5-6 and TRBJ2-5, is DAGVTQSPTHLIKTRGQQVTLRCSPKSGHDTVSWYQQALGQGPQFIFQYYEEEERQRGNFPDRFSGHQFPNYSSELNVNALLLGDSALYLCASSGQARFQETQYFGPGTRLLVL.

The rearrangement links TRBV27 to TRBJ1-5; D not resolved. Germline CDR1 reads MNHEY; CDR2 reads SMNVEV (reference sequence). The CDR3 is 14 amino acids. Trimming took off 3 bases at V and 0 bases at J, with 6 bases between the two ends. The CDR3 sequence: CASSFGDSNQPQHF. For the CDR3, the DNA is TGTGCCAGCAGTTTTGGGGATAGCAATCAGCCCCAGCATTTT.

This chain connects TRBV4-1 to TRBJ2-3, with TRBD2 identical over 9 bases. Per germline, CDR1 MGHRA and CDR2 YSYEKL. V was clipped by 0 bases and J by 6 bases; unmatched bases: 10. This CDR3 has 17 amino acids. The CDR3: CASSQDRGGGAGDTQYF. The CDR3, as DNA: TGCGCCAGCAGCCAAGATAGGGGCGGGGGGGCCGGTGATACGCAGTATTTT.

With regard to this clone: In this CDR3 the conserved last residue, phenylalanine or tryptophan, is missing, so a read error is likely. The chain couples TRBV19 to TRBJ1-6; D unresolved. Germline CDR1 is LNHDA and CDR2 is SQIVND (reference sequence). The germline V and J ends were trimmed by 8 bases and 5 bases, with 10 bases remaining between them. This CDR3 spans 13 amino acids. The CDR3 loop is CASAGGHNSPLHL. The CDR3 bases are TGTGCCAGTGCAGGAGGTCATAATTCACCCCTCCACCTT.

The chain links TRBV11-2 to TRBJ1-1; possibly TRBD1 for D (5 bases). This CDR3 has 17 residues. Germline CDR1 SGHAT, CDR2 FQNNGV. With 8 bases removed from V and 8 bases from J, the gap between germline ends came to 30 bases. CDR3 DNA sequence: TGTGCCAGCGGAAATCCATTTCGGGGGGATAAAGGTCGGGAAGCTTTCTTT. Protein sequence: CASGNPFRGDKGREAFF.

The rearrangement uses TRBV21-1 and TRBJ2-7; TRBD2 is the table's D call, not checked against the DNA. TRBV21-1 is labeled a pseudogene. This CDR3 is 15 amino acids long. CDR3 sequence (DNA): TGTGCCAGCAGCTCCACCGGGTCCTTACCCTACGAGCAGTACTTC. It translates to CASSSTGSLPYEQYF.

In its sample, this clone was seen once. The rearrangement links TRBV15 to TRBJ2-3, with 10 bases that match TRBD1. Germline loops: CDR1 LNHNV, CDR2 YYDKDF (reference sequence). The CDR3 runs to 16 residues. The ends lost 5 bases at V and 7 bases at J; junction bases unmatched: 12. The chain's CDR3 is CATSSRLDRGGYTQYF. The CDR3 DNA reads as TGTGCCACCAGCTCCCGACTGGACAGGGGGGGGTATACGCAGTATTTT.

J is TRBJ1-4 and V is TRBV6-5; D uncertain. CDR1 is MNHEY and CDR2 is SVGAGI in the germline V gene. This CDR3 is 15 amino acids long. With 6 bases removed from V and 8 bases from J, the gap between germline ends came to 19 bases. This chain's CDR3 is CASSPGPSRQEKLFF. The DNA for the CDR3 is TGTGCCAGCAGCCCCGGGCCCTCCCGGCAGGAAAAACTGTTTTTT.

The chain has TRBV2 and TRBJ1-2; the D gene is possibly TRBD1 (6 bases). The CDR3 is made up of 13 amino acids. CDR1 is SNHLY and CDR2 is FYNNEI in the germline V gene. Trimming shortened V by 3 bases and J by 6 bases, and 11 bases separated the two germline ends. CDR3 nucleotide sequence: TGTGCCAGCAGTGAGTGGGGGCCGGATGGCTACACCTTC. Translation gives CASSEWGPDGYTF.

The CDR3 protein is CASSLTGTRSTYEQYF. CDR3 nucleotide sequence: TGTGCCAGCAGCTTGACCGGGACAAGGAGTACCTACGAGCAGTACTTC. V usage is TRBV7-2 and J usage is TRBJ2-7; tentative D call: TRBD1 (6 bases). Deletions cut 3 bases from V and 2 bases from J, with 17 bases between. CDR1 and CDR2 (germline): SGHTA, FQGNSA. There are 16 residues in the CDR3. The full variable domain, its missing parts supplied by reference TRBV7-2 and TRBJ2-7, is GAGVSQSPSNKVTEKGKDVELRCDPISGHTALYWYRQSLGQGLEFLIYFQGNSAPDKSGLPSDRFSAERTGGSVSTLTIQRTQQEDSAVYLCASSLTGTRSTYEQYFGPGTRLTVT.

V usage is TRBV19 and J usage is TRBJ1-5; D gene uncertain. The CDR3 consists of 13 residues. Trimming stripped 6 bases from V and 2 bases from J, with 8 bases between. In germline, CDR1 is LNHDA, CDR2 SQIVND (reference sequence). CDR3 residues: CASSSGRNQPQHF. CDR3 in DNA: TGTGCCAGTAGCAGCGGACGCAATCAGCCCCAGCATTTT.

This clone was found once. In DNA, the CDR3 is TGTGCCAGCCTGGACAGACAGAACACCGGGGAGCTGTTTTTT. It encodes CASLDRQNTGELFF. The gene calls are TRBV6-5 and TRBJ2-2; D possibly corresponds to TRBD1 (6 bases). Per germline, CDR1 MNHEY and CDR2 SVGAGI. The V end lost 8 bases, the J end lost 1 base, and 11 bases lay between the germline ends. The CDR3 has 14 amino acids.

The V call is TRBV5-1, the J call TRBJ2-1; 8 nucleotides align to TRBD1. This CDR3 region has 14 residues. Germline trimming cut 3 bases from V and 5 bases from J; bases unmatched to any gene: 4. Germline CDR1 and CDR2: SGHRS and YFSETQ. CDR3 loop: CASSYWTGNNEQFF. CDR3 nucleotide sequence: TGCGCCAGCAGCTACTGGACAGGGAACAATGAGCAGTTCTTC.

Here the CDR3 reads CASSFGQSSYEQYF. In DNA, the CDR3 is TGCGCCAGCAGCTTCGGACAGAGCTCCTACGAGCAGTACTTC. The chain uses TRBV5-1 and TRBJ2-7; perhaps TRBD1 as D (6 bases). The CDR3 sequence is 14 residues long. The V gene lost 2 bases and the J gene lost 0 bases, with 9 bases spanning the gap. The germline gives CDR1 SGHRS, CDR2 YFSETQ.